Listed below are T cell receptor beta chains from one sample, sequenced in a study of cytomegalovirus exposure and HLA in healthy donors. Method: immunoSEQ multiplex PCR; TCRdb's copy keeps in-frame clones and lacks some. The sample carries about 80,000 clones, 80% recorded once. Input material: PBMCs. These receptors all come from a man in his fifties in good health and CMV-seropositive. The CDR3 runs from the conserved cysteine through the conserved F or W. Each record gives: J gene, V gene, clone size, D gene, CDR3 DNA, CDR3 protein. A D gene is named only where the DNA matches it firmly. The listing skips clone size in some rows; elsewhere it reads once, few, many or a size class.

TRBJ2-3 | TRBV11-3 | NA | TRBD2 | TGTGCCAGCAGCTTAGGGCCAGCGGGGCCCACAGATACGCAGTATTTT | CASSLGPAGPTDTQYF
TRBJ2-5 | TRBV5-1 | NA | NA | TGCGCCAGCAGCCCACAGGGAAGGCCCCAAGAGACCCAGTACTTC | CASSPQGRPQETQYF
TRBJ2-5 | TRBV19 | few | NA | TGTGCCAGTAGTATCACAGGGAGTGGAGAGACCCAGTACTTC | CASSITGSGETQYF
TRBJ2-2 | TRBV18 | few | NA | TGTGCCAGTAGCCTGGTCACCGGGGAGCTGTTTTTT | CASSLVTGELFF
TRBJ1-2 | TRBV10-3 | NA | TRBD1 | TGTGCCATCAGTGACCCAGACAGGGGGAGAGGCTATGGCTACACCTTC | CAISDPDRGRGYGYTF
TRBJ1-1 | TRBV27 | NA | TRBD1 | TGTGCCAGCAGGACCCTTCTGACAGGGATCCGGACTAACACTGAAGCTTTCTTT | CASRTLLTGIRTNTEAFF
TRBJ1-2 | TRBV5-1 | NA | TRBD1 | TGCGCCAGCAGCGCGGACAGGGGGCTGGATGGCTACACCTTC | CASSADRGLDGYTF
TRBJ2-1 | TRBV18 | NA | NA | TGTGCCAGCTCACCAACACAGGGTTCTATCCATGAGCAGTTCTTC | CASSPTQGSIHEQFF
TRBJ2-3 | TRBV5-4 | NA | TRBD2 | TGTGCCAGCAGCTTGGATTCTAGCGGGCGGGATACGCAGTATTTT | CASSLDSSGRDTQYF
TRBJ2-2 | TRBV19 | NA | TRBD2 | TGTGCCAGTAGGGTAGCGGGAGGAGTTTACACCGGGGAGCTGTTTTTT | CASRVAGGVYTGELFF